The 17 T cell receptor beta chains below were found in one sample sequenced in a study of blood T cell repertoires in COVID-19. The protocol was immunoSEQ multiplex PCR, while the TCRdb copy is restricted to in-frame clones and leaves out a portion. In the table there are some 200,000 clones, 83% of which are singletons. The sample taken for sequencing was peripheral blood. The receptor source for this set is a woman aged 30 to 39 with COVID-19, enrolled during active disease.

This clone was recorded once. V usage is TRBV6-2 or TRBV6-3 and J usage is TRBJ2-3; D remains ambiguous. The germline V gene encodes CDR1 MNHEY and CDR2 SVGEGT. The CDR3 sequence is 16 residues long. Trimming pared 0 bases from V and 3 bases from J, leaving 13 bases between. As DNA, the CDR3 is TGTGCCAGCAGTTACTCGTCTAGTGGTGTTACAGATACGCAGTATTTT. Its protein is CASSYSSSGVTDTQYF.

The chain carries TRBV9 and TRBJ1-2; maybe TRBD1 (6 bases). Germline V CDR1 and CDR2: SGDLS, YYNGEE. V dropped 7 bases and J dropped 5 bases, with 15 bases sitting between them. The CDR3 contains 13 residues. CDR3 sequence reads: CASGGGGPYGYTF. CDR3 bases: TGTGCCAGCGGAGGGGGGGGGCCTTATGGCTACACCTTC.

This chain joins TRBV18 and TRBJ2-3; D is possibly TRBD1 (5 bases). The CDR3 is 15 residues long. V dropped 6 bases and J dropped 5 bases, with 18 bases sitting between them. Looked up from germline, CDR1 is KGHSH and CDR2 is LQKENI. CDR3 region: CASSTTPRVEDTQYF. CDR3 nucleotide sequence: TGTGCCAGCTCTACCACGCCCAGGGTGGAAGATACGCAGTATTTT. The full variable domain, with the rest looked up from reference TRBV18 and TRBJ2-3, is NAGVMQNPRHLVRRRGQEARLRCSPMKGHSHVYWYRQLPEEGLKFMVYLQKENIIDESGMPKERFSAEFPKEGPSILRIQQVVRGDSAAYFCASSTTPRVEDTQYFGPGTRLTVL.

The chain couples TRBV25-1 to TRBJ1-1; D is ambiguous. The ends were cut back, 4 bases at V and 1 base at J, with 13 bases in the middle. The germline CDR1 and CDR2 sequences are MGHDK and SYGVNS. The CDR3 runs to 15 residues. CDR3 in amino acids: CASSAHLPTNTEAFF. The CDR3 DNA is TGTGCCAGCAGTGCCCACCTACCAACGAACACTGAAGCTTTCTTT.

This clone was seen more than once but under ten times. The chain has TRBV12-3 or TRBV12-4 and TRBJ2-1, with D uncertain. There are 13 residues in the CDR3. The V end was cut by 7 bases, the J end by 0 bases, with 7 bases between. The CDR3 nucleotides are TGTGCCAGCAAGGAGAGCTCCTACAATGAGCAGTTCTTC. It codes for CASKESSYNEQFF.

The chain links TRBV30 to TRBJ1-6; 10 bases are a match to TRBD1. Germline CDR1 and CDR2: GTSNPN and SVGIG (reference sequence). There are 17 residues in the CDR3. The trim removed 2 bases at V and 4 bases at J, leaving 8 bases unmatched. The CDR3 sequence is CAWSPPGTGAYNSPLHF. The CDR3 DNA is TGTGCCTGGAGTCCCCCCGGGACAGGGGCTTATAATTCACCCCTCCACTTT. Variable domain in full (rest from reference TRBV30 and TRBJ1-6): SQTIHQWPATLVQPVGSPLSLECTVEGTSNPNLYWYRQAAGRGLQLLFYSVGIGQISSEVPQNLSASRPQDRQFILSSKKLLLSDSGFYLCAWSPPGTGAYNSPLHFGNGTRLTVT.

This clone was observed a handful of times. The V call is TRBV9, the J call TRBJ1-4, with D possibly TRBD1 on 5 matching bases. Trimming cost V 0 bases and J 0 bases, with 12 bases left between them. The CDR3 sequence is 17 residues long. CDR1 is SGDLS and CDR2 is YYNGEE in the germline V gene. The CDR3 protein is CASSVGSGGSTNEKLFF. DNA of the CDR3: TGTGCCAGCAGCGTAGGGTCGGGGGGTTCAACTAATGAAAAACTGTTTTTT.

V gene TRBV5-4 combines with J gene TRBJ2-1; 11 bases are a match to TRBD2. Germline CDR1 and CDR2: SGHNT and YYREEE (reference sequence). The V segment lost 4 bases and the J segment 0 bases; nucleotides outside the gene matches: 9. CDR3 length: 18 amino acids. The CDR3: CASSPGLAGGLSYNEQFF. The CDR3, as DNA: TGTGCCAGCAGCCCGGGGCTAGCGGGAGGACTCTCCTACAATGAGCAGTTCTTC.

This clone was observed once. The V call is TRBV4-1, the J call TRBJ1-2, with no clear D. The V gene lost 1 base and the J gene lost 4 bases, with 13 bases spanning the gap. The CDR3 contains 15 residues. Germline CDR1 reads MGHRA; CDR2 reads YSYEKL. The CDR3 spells CASSQAQLMVYGYTF. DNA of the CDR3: TGCGCCAGCAGCCAAGCCCAGTTGATGGTCTATGGCTACACCTTC.

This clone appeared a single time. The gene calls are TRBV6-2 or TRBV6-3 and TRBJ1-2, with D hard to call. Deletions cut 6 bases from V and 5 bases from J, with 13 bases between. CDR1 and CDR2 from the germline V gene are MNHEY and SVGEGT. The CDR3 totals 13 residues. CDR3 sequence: CASSSQPRYGYTF. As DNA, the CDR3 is TGTGCCAGCAGCTCGCAACCGAGGTATGGCTACACCTTC.

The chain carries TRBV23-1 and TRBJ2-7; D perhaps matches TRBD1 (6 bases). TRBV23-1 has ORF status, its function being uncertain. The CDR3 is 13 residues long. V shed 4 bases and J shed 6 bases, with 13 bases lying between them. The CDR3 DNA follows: TGCGCCAGCAGTCCAGACAGGTATTGCGAGCAGTACTTC. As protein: CASSPDRYCEQYF.

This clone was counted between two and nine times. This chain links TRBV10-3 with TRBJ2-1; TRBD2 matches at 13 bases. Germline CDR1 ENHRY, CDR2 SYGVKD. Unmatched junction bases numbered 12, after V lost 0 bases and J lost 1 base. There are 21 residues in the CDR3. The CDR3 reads CAISESGGTSGKRQSYNEQFF. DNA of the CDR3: TGTGCCATCAGTGAGTCGGGAGGGACTAGCGGGAAGCGACAATCCTACAATGAGCAGTTCTTC.

CDR3 bases: TGTGCTAGTGGCCAAGCGGGGATTAATGAGCAGTTCTTC. It yields the protein CASGQAGINEQFF. This chain links TRBV12-5 with TRBJ2-1; 7 positions agree with TRBD2. The CDR3 runs to 13 residues. Germline CDR1 reads LGHNT; CDR2 reads FRNRAP. Trimming took 6 bases from V and 7 from J; bases not matched to a gene: 6.

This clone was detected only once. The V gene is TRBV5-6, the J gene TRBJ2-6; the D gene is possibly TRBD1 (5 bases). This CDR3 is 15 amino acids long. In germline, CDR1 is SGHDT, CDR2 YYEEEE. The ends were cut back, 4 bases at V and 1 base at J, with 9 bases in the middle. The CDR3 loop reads CASSLPGSGANVLTF. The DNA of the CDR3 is TGTGCCAGCAGCCTTCCAGGGTCTGGGGCCAACGTCCTGACTTTC.

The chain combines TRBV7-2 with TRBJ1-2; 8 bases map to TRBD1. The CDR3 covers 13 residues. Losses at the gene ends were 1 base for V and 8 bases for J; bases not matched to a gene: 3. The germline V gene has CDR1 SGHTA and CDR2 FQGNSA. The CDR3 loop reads CASSLVRGQGYTF. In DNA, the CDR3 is TGTGCCAGCAGCTTAGTCAGGGGGCAGGGCTACACCTTC.

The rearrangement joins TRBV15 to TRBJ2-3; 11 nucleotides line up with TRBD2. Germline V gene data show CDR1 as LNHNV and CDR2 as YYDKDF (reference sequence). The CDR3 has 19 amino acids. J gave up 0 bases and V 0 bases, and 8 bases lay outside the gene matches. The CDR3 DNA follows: TGTGCCACCAGCAGAGAGATCCCCAGACTAGCGGGGAGCACAGATACGCAGTATTTT. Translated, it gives CATSREIPRLAGSTDTQYF.

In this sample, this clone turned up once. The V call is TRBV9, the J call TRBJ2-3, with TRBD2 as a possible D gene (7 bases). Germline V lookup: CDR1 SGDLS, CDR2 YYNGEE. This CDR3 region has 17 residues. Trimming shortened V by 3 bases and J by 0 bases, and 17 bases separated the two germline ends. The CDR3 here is CASSAWGASGSTDTQYF. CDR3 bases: TGTGCCAGCAGCGCGTGGGGGGCTAGCGGTAGCACAGATACGCAGTATTTT.